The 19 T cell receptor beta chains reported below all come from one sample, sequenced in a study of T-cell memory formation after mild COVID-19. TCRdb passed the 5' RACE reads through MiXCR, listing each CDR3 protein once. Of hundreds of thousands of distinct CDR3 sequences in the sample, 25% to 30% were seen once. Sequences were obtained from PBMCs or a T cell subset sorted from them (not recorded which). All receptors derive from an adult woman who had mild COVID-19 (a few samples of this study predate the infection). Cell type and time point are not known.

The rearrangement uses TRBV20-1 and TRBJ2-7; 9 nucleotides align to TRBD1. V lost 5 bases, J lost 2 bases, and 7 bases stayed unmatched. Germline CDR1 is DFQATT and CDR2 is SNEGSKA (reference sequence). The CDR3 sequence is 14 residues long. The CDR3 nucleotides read TGCAGTGCTTCCGGGACAGGGAGGGCCTACGAGCAGTACTTC. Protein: CSASGTGRAYEQYF.

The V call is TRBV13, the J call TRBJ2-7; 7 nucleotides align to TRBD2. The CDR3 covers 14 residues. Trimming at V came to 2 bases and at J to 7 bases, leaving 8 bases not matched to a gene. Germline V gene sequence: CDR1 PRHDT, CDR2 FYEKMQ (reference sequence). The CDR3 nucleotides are TGTGCCAGCAGCTTACGGGGGGAAGAGCCTGAGCAGTACTTC. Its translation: CASSLRGEEPEQYF. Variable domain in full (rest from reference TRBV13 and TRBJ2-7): AAGVIQSPRHLIKEKRETATLKCYPIPRHDTVYWYQQGPGQDPQFLISFYEKMQSDKGSIPDRFSAQQFSDYHSELNMSSLELGDSALYFCASSLRGEEPEQYFGPGTRLTVT.

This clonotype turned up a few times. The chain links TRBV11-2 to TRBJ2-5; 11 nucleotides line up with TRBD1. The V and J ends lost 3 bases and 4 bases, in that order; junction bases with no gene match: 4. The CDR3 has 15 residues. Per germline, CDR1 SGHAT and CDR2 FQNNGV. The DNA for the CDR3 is TGTGCCAGCAGCTTTGGCGGGACAGGGGGAGAGACCCAGTACTTC. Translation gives CASSFGGTGGETQYF.

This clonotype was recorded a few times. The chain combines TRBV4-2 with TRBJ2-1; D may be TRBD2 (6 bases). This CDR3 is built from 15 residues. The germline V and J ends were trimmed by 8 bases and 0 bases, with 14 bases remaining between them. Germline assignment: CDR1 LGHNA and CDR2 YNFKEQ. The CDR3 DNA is TGTGCCAGCTCTACGGGGGATCTCTCCTACAATGAGCAGTTCTTC. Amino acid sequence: CASSTGDLSYNEQFF.

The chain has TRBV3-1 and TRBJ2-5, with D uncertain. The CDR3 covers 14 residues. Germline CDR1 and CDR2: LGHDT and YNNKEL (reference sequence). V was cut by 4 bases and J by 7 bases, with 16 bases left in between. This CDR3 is CASSLDAASGTQYF. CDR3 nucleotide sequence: TGTGCCAGCAGCCTGGACGCAGCGTCTGGGACCCAGTACTTC.

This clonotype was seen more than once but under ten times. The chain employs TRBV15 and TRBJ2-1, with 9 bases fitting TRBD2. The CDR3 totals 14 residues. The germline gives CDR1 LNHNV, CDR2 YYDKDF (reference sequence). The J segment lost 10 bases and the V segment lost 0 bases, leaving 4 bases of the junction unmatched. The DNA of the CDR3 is TGTGCCACCAGCAGAGACGCGGGGGGGCAGGAGCAGTTCTTC. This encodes CATSRDAGGQEQFF. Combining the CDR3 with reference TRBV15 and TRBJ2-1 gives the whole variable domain DAMVIQNPRYQVTQFGKPVTLSCSQTLNHNVMYWYQQKSSQAPKLLFHYYDKDFNNEADTPDNFQSRRPNTSFCFLDIRSPGLGDTAMYLCATSRDAGGQEQFFGPGTRLTVL.

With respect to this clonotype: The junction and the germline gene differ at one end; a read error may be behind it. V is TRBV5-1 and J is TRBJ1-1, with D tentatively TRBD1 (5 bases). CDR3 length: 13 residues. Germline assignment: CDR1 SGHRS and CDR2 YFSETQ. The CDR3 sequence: CACRAALHTEAFF. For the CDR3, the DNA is TGCGCCTGCAGGGCAGCTTTACACACTGAAGCTTTCTTT.

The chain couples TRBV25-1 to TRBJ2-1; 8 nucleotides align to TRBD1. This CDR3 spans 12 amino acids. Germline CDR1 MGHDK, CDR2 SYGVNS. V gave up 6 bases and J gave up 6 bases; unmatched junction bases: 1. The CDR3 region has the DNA TGTGCCAGCAGCAGGGGGCCCAATGAGCAGTTCTTC. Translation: CASSRGPNEQFF.

DNA for the CDR3: TGTGCCAGCAGCGGGGGGGCCTACAATGAGCAGTTCTTC. Translating it yields CASSGGAYNEQFF. The chain employs TRBV9 and TRBJ2-1, with D maybe TRBD2 (6 bases). From germline, CDR1 is SGDLS and CDR2 YYNGEE. The CDR3 contains 13 residues. The ends were cut back, 3 bases at V and 2 bases at J, with 6 bases in the middle.

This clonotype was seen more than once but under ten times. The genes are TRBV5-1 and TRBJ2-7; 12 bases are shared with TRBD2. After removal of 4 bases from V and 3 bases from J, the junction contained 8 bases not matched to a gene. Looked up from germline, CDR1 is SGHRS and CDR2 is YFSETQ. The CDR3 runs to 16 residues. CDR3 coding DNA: TGCGCCAGCAGCCGAGTAACTAGCGGGGGGATCTACGAGCAGTACTTC. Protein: CASSRVTSGGIYEQYF. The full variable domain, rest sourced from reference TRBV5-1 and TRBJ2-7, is KAGVTQTPRYLIKTRGQQVTLSCSPISGHRSVSWYQQTPGQGLQFLFEYFSETQRNKGNFPGRFSGRQFSNSRSEMNVSTLELGDSALYLCASSRVTSGGIYEQYFGPGTRLTVT.

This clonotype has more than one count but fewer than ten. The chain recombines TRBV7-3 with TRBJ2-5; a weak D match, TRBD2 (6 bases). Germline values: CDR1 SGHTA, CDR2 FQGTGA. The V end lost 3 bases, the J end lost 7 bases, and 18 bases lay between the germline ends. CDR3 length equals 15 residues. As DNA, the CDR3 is TGTGCCAGCAGCTTGGGGGGAGGCGGGGCCCGGACCCAGTACTTC. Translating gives CASSLGGGGARTQYF.

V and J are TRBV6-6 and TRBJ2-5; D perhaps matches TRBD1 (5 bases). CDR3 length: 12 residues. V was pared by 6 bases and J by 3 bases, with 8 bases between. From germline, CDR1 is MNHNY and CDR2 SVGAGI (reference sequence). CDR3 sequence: CASSRVKETQYF. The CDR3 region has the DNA TGTGCCAGCAGCAGGGTTAAAGAGACCCAGTACTTC.

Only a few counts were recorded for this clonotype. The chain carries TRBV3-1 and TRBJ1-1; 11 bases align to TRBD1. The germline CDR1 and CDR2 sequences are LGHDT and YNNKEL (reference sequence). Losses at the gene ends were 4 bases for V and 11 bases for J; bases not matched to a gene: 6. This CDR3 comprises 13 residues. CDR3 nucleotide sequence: TGTGCCAGCAGCCGAACCCGGGACAGGGGGGCTTTCTTT. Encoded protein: CASSRTRDRGAFF.

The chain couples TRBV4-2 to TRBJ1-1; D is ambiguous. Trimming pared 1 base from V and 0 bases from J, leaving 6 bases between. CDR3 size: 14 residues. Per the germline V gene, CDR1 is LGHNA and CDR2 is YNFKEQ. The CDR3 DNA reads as TGTGCCAGCAGCCAAGGGGAGATGAACACTGAAGCTTTCTTT. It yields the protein CASSQGEMNTEAFF.

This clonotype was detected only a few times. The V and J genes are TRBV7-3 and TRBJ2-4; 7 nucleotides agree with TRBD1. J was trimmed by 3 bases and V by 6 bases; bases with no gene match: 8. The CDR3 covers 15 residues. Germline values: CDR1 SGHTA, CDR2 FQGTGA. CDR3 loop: CASSRGQAGKNIQYF. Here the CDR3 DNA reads TGTGCCAGCAGTCGTGGACAGGCCGGCAAAAACATTCAGTACTTC.

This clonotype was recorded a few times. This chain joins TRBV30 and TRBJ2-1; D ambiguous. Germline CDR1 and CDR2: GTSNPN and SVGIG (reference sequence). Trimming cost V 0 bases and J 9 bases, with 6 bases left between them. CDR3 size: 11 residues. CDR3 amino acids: CAWSVRTEQFF. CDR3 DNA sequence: TGTGCCTGGAGTGTACGCACTGAGCAGTTCTTC. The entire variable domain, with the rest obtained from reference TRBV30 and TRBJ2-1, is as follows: SQTIHQWPATLVQPVGSPLSLECTVEGTSNPNLYWYRQAAGRGLQLLFYSVGIGQISSEVPQNLSASRPQDRQFILSSKKLLLSDSGFYLCAWSVRTEQFFGPGTRLTVL.

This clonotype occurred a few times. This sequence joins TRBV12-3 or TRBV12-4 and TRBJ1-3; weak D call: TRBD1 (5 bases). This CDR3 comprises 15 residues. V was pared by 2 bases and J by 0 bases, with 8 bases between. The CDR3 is CASSLTGSSGNTIYF. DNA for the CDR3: TGTGCCAGCAGTTTAACAGGCAGCTCTGGAAACACCATATATTTT.

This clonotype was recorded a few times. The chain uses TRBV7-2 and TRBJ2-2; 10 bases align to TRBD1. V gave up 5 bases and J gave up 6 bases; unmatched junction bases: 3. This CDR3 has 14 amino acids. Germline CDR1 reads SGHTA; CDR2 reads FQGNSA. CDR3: CASSRDRGPGELFF. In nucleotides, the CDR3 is TGTGCCAGCAGCAGAGACAGGGGGCCCGGGGAGCTGTTTTTT.

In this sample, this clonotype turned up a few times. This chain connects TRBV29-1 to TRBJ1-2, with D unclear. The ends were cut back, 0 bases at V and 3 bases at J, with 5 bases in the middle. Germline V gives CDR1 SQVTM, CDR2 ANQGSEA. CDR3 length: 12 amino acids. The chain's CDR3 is CSVEEEDYGYTF. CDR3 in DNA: TGCAGCGTTGAAGAGGAAGACTATGGCTACACCTTC.